Listed here is a single T cell receptor beta chain. Losses at the gene ends were 4 bases for V and 5 bases for J; bases not matched to a gene: 13. The length of the CDR3 is 16 residues. The germline V gene has CDR1 SGHNT and CDR2 YYREEE (reference sequence). The data are from a study of T cell changes during pregnancy in multiple sclerosis. TCRdb's copy holds only in-frame clones and misses some; the assay was immunoSEQ multiplex PCR. The repertoire holds approximately 35,000 clones, with around 90% as singletons. The V and J genes are TRBV5-4 and TRBJ2-5, with 8 bases lining up with TRBD2. The sample was CD4+ T cells from peripheral blood mononuclear cells, taken in the third trimester of pregnancy. The receptor was isolated from a female donor in good health, enrolled as a control in a pregnancy study. CDR3 sequence: CASSTSGGFLRETQYF. The CDR3 coding sequence is TGTGCCAGCAGCACAAGCGGGGGCTTTTTGAGGGAGACCCAGTACTTC.